What follows describes a single TCR beta chain. What it binds is not known. Data came from immunoSEQ multiplex PCR; TCRdb stores just in-frame clones and leaves some out. The sample lists over 60,000 clones, around 78% seen once, with 2% to 3% in the top ten. The trim removed 4 bases at V and 10 bases at J, leaving 7 bases unmatched. Germline V gene data show CDR1 as LNHDA and CDR2 as SQIVND (reference sequence). This CDR3 comprises 14 residues. This entry comes from a study of radiation and T cells in renal cell carcinoma. Whole-study findings and limits: From baseline, blood top tumor clonotypes peaked at 2 weeks post-radiation.

Noted time point: blood 4 weeks post-SBRT, at nephrectomy. The treatment was: 15 Gy SBRT to primary tumor, nephrectomy 4 weeks later. Nephrectomy followed 15 Gy stereotactic body radiation by 4 weeks. The patient's renal cell carcinoma had clear cell pathology. Sequenced material: blood, taken from a patient whose treatment included radiotherapy and nephrectomy. The source is a woman aged 55 to 70 with renal cell carcinoma. V and J are TRBV19 and TRBJ2-1, with TRBD2 matching 10 bases. The CDR3 loop reads CASSTSGRRGEQFF. For the CDR3, the DNA is TGTGCCAGTAGTACTAGCGGGAGAAGGGGCGAGCAGTTCTTC.